This T cell receptor beta chain stems from a study of T cell changes during pregnancy in multiple sclerosis (dated by TCRdb to between 2018 and 2021). The study in broad terms: In women with multiple sclerosis, the researchers looked at how the T cell repertoire shifted as pregnancy progressed.

The library was prepared using the immunoSEQ multiplex PCR assay. In its TCRdb copy, this immuneACCESS table keeps in-frame sequences only and misses some clones. Where compared with another copy, unresolved V genes explain less than half of these, and the others have no known cause. The sample table records about 70,000 clones; approximately 90% of these occur just once. The top ten hold more than 1.2% of the sample. The germline V gene encodes CDR1 SGHRS and CDR2 YFSETQ. Reading from cysteine to phenylalanine, the CDR3 counts 15 amino acids. This entry keeps only the CDR3 DNA: 45 bases, framed from base 1. V loses 4 bases at its end and J loses 5 bases; junction bases beyond the gene matches: 11. Notes on this clone: Its specific antigen is unknown. No qualities accompany the bases; no much larger clone lies one base away.

In this chain, TRBV5-1 is recombined with TRBJ2-5, and 7 junctional nucleotides match TRBD2. The sequence came from a female donor with multiple sclerosis, enrolled in a pregnancy study. Sequenced here: peripheral blood, sampled after pregnancy. The CDR3 region reads CASSPHAGAGETQYF. The DNA sequence is given as TGCGCCAGCAGCCCTCATGCGGGAGCAGGGGAGACCCAGTACTTC.